This T cell receptor (beta chain) was captured in a study of a mutant IDH1 vaccine in newly diagnosed glioma. Study-level information: Onset of vaccination occurred 4-6 weeks following radiotherapy alone, or with temozolomide cycles. Standard pretreatment was either radiotherapy, temozolomide, or, for most, radiochemotherapy with temozolomide.

Only in-frame clones appear in the TCRdb table, and some are missing; sequencing was by immunoSEQ multiplex PCR. The top ten hold around a sixth of the sample, which has some 26,000 clones, roughly 80% seen once. Documented time point: week 23, last vaccination. Vaccination used 300 ug of mutant IDH1 20-mer peptide per dose, with topical imiquimod. With regard to this clone: Its antigen is undetermined.

The CDR3 runs 12 residues. This receptor was identified in a woman in her twenties or thirties with glioma. The sample consisted of PBMCs, taken from a glioma patient whose treatment included an IDH1 peptide vaccine. The V gene is TRBV21-1, the J gene TRBJ1-2; TRBD1 is the table's D call and was not checked against the DNA. TRBV21-1 represents a pseudogene. In nucleotides, the CDR3 is TGTGCCAGGTCGGGACAGAACTATGGCTACACCTTC. Its translation is CARSGQNYGYTF.